This TCR beta chain derives from a study of T cell responses to AZD1222 COVID-19 vaccine. Study summary: The analysis combined second doses at about 4 or about 12 weeks.

Germline V gene data show CDR1 as SGDLS and CDR2 as YYNGEE. This CDR3 has 16 residues. With 0 bases removed from V and 5 bases from J, the gap between germline ends came to 17 bases. TCRdb keeps only in-frame clones here, not all; method: immunoSEQ multiplex PCR. Of around 110,000 clones in the sample, approximately 84% are singletons; the top ten hold roughly 8%. Turning to this clone: Its antigen is not known.

Study-level points and caveats: Two AZD1222 administrations were followed by greater Spike-specific TCR breadth and depth. Clonal diversity was possibly underestimated, and the donors were mostly white British, with more females.

The sample consisted of peripheral blood, taken on day 0 of AZD1222 vaccination. This chain connects TRBV9 to TRBJ2-5; the D gene could be TRBD1 or TRBD2 (7 bases each). The sequence came from an adult in good health. CDR3 coding DNA: TGTGCCAGCAGCGTAGCTTCTCGACAGGGAGGGGAGACCCAGTACTTC. This encodes CASSVASRQGGETQYF.